A selection of T cell receptor beta chains follows, all from one sample in a study of post-analysis software for immune sequencing data. TCRdb processed the PCR reads anew with MiXCR; each CDR3 protein has one entry. The sample lists approximately 660,000 distinct CDR3 sequences; about 60% were seen once. Source material: blood. These receptor sequences come from a girl aged 2-9 years with multiple sclerosis. Both conserved end residues are part of each CDR3. The D gene is left open where the match is weak. Not all rows give a size; the values are once, few, many and, for expanded clones, a class.

once	TRBV29-1	TRBJ2-7	NA	CSCKVDGSPQQYF	TGCAGCTGCAAAGTAGACGGATCCCCTCAGCAGTACTTC
few	TRBV3-1	TRBJ2-3	NA	CASSQPRTTDTQYF	TGTGCCAGCAGCCAACCCCGGACTACTGATACGCAGTATTTT
few	TRBV6-5	TRBJ2-7	NA	CASSLPGPPTQIHYEQYF	TGTGCCAGCAGTTTACCGGGACCCCCGACACAGATTCACTACGAGCAGTACTTC
NA	TRBV29-1	TRBJ2-4	TRBD1	CSVEGTGSSSNIQYF	TGCAGCGTTGAAGGGACAGGGAGTTCTTCAAACATTCAGTACTTC
NA	TRBV5-1	TRBJ2-3	TRBD2	CASSLGHGLAGFDTQYF	TGCGCCAGCAGCTTGGGACACGGCCTAGCGGGGTTTGATACGCAGTATTTT
NA	TRBV29-1	TRBJ2-5	NA	CSVLMMEETQYF	TGCAGCGTCCTCATGATGGAAGAGACCCAGTACTTC
NA	TRBV5-1	TRBJ2-3	TRBD2	CASSRLGLKREGPADTQYF	TGCGCCAGCAGCCGACTCGGATTAAAGCGGGAGGGCCCTGCAGATACGCAGTATTTT
NA	TRBV29-1	TRBJ1-3	NA	CSVGGPKGSSGDTIYF	TGCAGCGTTGGGGGCCCGAAGGGCAGCTCTGGAGACACCATATATTTT
few	TRBV3-1	TRBJ2-3	TRBD2	CASSHGVTGGTPTDTQYF	TGTGCCAGCAGCCATGGGGTGACGGGGGGAACTCCCACAGATACGCAGTATTTT
NA	TRBV19	TRBJ1-2	NA	CASSIVDYGYTF	TGTGCCAGTAGTATTGTGGACTATGGCTACACCTTC
few	TRBV10-3	TRBJ2-1	NA	CAISVASSSYNEQFF	TGTGCCATCAGTGTAGCGTCAAGCTCCTACAATGAGCAGTTCTTC
NA	TRBV12-3/TRBV12-4	TRBJ2-6	TRBD2	CASMGGVTADSGANVLTF	TGTGCCAGCATGGGAGGGGTAACGGCCGACTCTGGGGCCAACGTCCTGACTTTC
NA	TRBV29-1	TRBJ2-1	TRBD1	CSVDRTGGSSYNEQFF	TGCAGCGTTGACAGGACAGGGGGGAGCTCCTACAATGAGCAGTTCTTC
NA	TRBV15	TRBJ2-6	NA	CATSRVGDLKNLSGANVLTF	TGTGCCACCAGCAGAGTGGGCGACCTAAAGAACCTCTCTGGGGCCAACGTCCTGACTTTC
NA	TRBV2	TRBJ2-5	NA	CASSETSGRLTQYF	TGTGCCAGCAGCGAGACCTCAGGTAGATTGACCCAGTACTTC
NA	TRBV29-1	TRBJ2-7	TRBD2	CSVVEGTSGIRTYEQYF	TGCAGCGTTGTAGAGGGGACTAGCGGGATCCGAACCTACGAGCAGTACTTC
NA	TRBV15	TRBJ2-3	NA	CATSRDRTADTQYF	TGTGCCACCAGCAGAGATCGAACGGCAGATACGCAGTATTTT
NA	TRBV10-1	TRBJ2-7	TRBD2	CASSFGEGNYNEQYF	TGCGCCAGCAGTTTCGGGGAGGGGAACTACAATGAGCAGTACTTC
NA	TRBV7-9	TRBJ2-1	TRBD1	CASSLAIGTDSYNEQFF	TGTGCCAGCAGCTTAGCGATCGGGACAGACTCCTACAATGAGCAGTTCTTC
NA	TRBV5-1	TRBJ2-1	TRBD2	CASSLTSGGPTLYNEQFF	TGCGCCAGCAGCTTGACTAGCGGGGGCCCTACCCTCTACAATGAGCAGTTCTTC
NA	TRBV4-1	TRBJ2-2	TRBD2	CASSQEPAGGAYGELFF	TGCGCCAGCAGCCAAGAGCCAGCGGGAGGTGCCTACGGGGAGCTGTTTTTT
few	TRBV29-1	TRBJ2-1	TRBD2	CSVREGGELNEQFF	TGCAGCGTGCGGGAGGGGGGAGAGTTGAATGAGCAGTTCTTC
NA	TRBV20-1	TRBJ2-1	NA	CSARGIGGYQFF	TGCAGTGCTAGAGGTATCGGGGGCTATCAGTTCTTC
NA	TRBV20-1	TRBJ1-5	NA	CSARIGNQPQHF	TGCAGTGCTAGAATTGGCAATCAGCCCCAGCATTTT
few	TRBV20-1	TRBJ2-3	TRBD2	CSASLSGGSTDTQYF	TGCAGTGCTAGTCTTAGCGGGGGAAGCACAGATACGCAGTATTTT
NA	TRBV30	TRBJ2-7	NA	CAWADPVSYEQYF	TGTGCCTGGGCGGACCCGGTCTCCTACGAGCAGTACTTC
few	TRBV29-1	TRBJ2-5	NA	CSDLPPGRDGTQYF	TGCAGCGACCTCCCACCGGGCAGGGACGGGACCCAGTACTTC
NA	TRBV5-5	TRBJ2-5	NA	CASRPLWIQTQYF	TGTGCCAGCAGGCCGCTCTGGATACAGACCCAGTACTTC
few	TRBV20-1	TRBJ1-1	NA	CSARDTTEAFF	TGCAGTGCTAGAGATACGACTGAAGCTTTCTTT
NA	TRBV20-1	TRBJ2-5	NA	CSARSKLGYQETQYF	TGCAGTGCTAGATCTAAGCTGGGGTACCAAGAGACCCAGTACTTC
NA	TRBV2	TRBJ2-1	NA	CASSDMGANEQFF	TGTGCCAGCAGTGATATGGGGGCCAATGAGCAGTTCTTC
NA	TRBV4-1	TRBJ2-1	TRBD2	CASSPGLAGGTYNEQFF	TGCGCCAGCAGCCCGGGACTAGCGGGAGGTACCTACAATGAGCAGTTCTTC
NA	TRBV7-2	TRBJ2-2	NA	CASSLELGGSGELFF	TGTGCCAGCAGCTTAGAGTTGGGAGGATCCGGGGAGCTGTTTTTT
NA	TRBV2	TRBJ2-7	TRBD1	CASRAGGLDKQYF	TGTGCCAGCAGGGCAGGGGGCCTAGATAAGCAGTACTTC
NA	TRBV2	TRBJ2-7	TRBD2	CASRGSLLATTYEQYF	TGTGCCAGCAGGGGATCGTTACTAGCGACAACCTACGAGCAGTACTTC
NA	TRBV11-2	TRBJ2-7	NA	CASSPPVSYEQYF	TGTGCCAGCAGCCCCCCGGTGTCTTACGAGCAGTACTTC
NA	TRBV10-2	TRBJ2-5	NA	CASTDSTGRETQYF	TGCGCCAGCACCGACTCCACGGGACGAGAGACCCAGTACTTC
NA	TRBV6-5	TRBJ2-1	NA	CASTHGHNGQFF	TGTGCCAGCACACATGGGCACAATGGGCAGTTCTTC
NA	TRBV14	TRBJ1-5	NA	CASSDSARGQSNQPQHF	TGTGCCAGCAGCGATTCAGCCAGGGGCCAGAGCAATCAGCCCCAGCATTTT
NA	TRBV29-1	TRBJ1-1	NA	CSGWNTGTEAFF	TGCAGCGGATGGAACACTGGCACTGAAGCTTTCTTT
few	TRBV29-1	TRBJ1-1	NA	CSVDEGRNTEAFF	TGCAGCGTTGATGAGGGGCGGAACACTGAAGCTTTCTTT
few	TRBV7-2	TRBJ2-3	NA	CASSFVGARPDTQYF	TGTGCCAGCAGCTTTGTGGGGGCCCGACCTGATACGCAGTATTTT